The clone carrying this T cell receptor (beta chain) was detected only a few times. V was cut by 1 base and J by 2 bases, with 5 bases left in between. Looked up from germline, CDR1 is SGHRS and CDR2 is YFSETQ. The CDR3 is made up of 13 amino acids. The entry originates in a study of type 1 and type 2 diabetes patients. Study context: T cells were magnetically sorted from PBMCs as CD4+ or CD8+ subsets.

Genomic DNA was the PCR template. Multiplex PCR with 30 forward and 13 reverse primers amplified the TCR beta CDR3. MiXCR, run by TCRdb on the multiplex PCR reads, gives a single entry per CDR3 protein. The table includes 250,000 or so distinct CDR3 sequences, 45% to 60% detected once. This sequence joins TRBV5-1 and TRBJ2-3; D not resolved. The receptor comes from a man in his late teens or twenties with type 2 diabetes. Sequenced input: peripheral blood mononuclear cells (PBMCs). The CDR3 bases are TGCGCCAGCAGCTTGAGGACCACAGATACGCAGTATTTT. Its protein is CASSLRTTDTQYF.